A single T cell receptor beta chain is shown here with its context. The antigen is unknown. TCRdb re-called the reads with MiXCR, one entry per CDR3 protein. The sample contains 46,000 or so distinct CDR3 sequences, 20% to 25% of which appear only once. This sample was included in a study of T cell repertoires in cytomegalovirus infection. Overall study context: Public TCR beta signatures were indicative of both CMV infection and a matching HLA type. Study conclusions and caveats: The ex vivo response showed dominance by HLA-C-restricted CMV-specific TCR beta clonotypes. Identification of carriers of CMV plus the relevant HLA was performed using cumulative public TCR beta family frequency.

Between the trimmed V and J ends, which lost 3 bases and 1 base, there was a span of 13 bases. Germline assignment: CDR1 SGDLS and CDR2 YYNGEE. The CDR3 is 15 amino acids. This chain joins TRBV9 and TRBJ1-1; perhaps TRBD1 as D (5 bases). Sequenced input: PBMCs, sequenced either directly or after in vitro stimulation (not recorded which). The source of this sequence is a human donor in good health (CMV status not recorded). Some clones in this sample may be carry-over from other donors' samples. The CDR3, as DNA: TGTGCCAGCAGCGCAGAGCCCGGGGGGAACACTGAAGCTTTCTTT. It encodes CASSAEPGGNTEAFF.